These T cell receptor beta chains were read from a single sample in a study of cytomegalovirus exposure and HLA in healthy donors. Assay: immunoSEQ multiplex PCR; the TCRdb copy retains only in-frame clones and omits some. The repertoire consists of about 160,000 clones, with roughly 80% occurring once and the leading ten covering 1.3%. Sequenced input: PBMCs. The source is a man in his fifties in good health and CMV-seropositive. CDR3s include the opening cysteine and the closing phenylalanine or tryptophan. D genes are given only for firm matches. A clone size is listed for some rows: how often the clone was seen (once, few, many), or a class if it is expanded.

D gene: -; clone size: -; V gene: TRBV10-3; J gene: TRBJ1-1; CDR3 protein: CAISESGRGRDTEAFF; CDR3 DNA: TGTGCCATCAGTGAGTCGGGGAGAGGGAGGGACACTGAAGCTTTCTTT
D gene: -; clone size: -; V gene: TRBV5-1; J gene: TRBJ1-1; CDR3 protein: CASSLDRSNTEAFF; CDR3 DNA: TGCGCCAGCAGCTTGGATAGATCGAACACTGAAGCTTTCTTT
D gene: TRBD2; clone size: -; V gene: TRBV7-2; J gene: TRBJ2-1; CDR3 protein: CASSPPGLLNEQFF; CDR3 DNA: TGTGCCAGCAGCCCACCGGGACTACTCAATGAGCAGTTCTTC
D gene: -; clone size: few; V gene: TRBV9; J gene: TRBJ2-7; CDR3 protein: CASSAGGGQYSYEQYF; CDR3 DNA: TGTGCCAGCAGCGCCGGAGGGGGACAGTACTCCTACGAGCAGTACTTC
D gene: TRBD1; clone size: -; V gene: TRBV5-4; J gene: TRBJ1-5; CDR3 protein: CASSPGQGRDQPQHF; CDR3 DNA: TGTGCCAGCAGCCCTGGACAGGGTCGGGATCAGCCCCAGCATTTT
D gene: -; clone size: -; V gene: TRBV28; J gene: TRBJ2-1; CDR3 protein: CASSHGLPEQFF; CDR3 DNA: TGTGCCAGCAGTCACGGACTGCCGGAGCAGTTCTTC
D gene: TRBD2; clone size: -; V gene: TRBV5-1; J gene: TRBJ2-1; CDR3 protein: CASTLPPGLAGDNEQFF; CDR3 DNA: TGCGCCAGCACCCTACCCCCGGGACTAGCGGGGGACAATGAGCAGTTCTTC
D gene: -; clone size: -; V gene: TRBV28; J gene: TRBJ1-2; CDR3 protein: CASRVYGGESSGYTF; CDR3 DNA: TGTGCCAGCAGAGTTTACGGAGGGGAGTCTAGCGGCTACACCTTC
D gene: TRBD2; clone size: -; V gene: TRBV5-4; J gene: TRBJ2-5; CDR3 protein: CASSLESSGRKTQYF; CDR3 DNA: TGTGCCAGCAGCTTGGAGTCTAGCGGGAGGAAGACCCAGTACTTC
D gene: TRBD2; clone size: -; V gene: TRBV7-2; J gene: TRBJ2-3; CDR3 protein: CASSSSGSTDTQYF; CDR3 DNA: TGTGCCAGCAGCTCTAGCGGTAGCACAGATACGCAGTATTTT
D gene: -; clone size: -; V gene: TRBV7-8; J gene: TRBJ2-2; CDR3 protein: CASSSLGGGELFF; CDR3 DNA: TGTGCCAGCAGCTCGCTGGGGGGCGGGGAGCTGTTTTTT
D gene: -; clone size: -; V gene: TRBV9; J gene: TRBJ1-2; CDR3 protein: CASSATTGTFSGYTF; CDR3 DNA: TGTGCCAGCAGCGCGACTACCGGGACTTTCTCTGGCTACACCTTC
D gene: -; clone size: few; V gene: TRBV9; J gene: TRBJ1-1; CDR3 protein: CASSVDGGTEAFF; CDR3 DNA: TGTGCCAGCAGCGTAGATGGGGGGACTGAAGCTTTCTTT
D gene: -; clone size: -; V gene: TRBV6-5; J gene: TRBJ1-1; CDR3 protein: CASSQLGAGETEAFF; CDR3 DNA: TGTGCCAGCAGTCAGCTTGGGGCAGGGGAAACTGAAGCTTTCTTT
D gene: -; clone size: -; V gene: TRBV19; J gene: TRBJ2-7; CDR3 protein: CASSNLQGGYEQYF; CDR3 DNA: TGTGCCAGTAGTAATCTCCAGGGAGGATACGAGCAGTACTTC
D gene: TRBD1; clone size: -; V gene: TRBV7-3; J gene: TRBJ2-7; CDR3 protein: CASSDPTGVGEQYF; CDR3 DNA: TGTGCCAGCAGCGATCCGACAGGGGTCGGCGAGCAGTACTTC
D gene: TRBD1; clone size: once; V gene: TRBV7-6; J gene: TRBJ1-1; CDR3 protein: CASSLGQGTTEAFF; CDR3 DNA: TGTGCCAGCAGCTTAGGACAGGGGACCACTGAAGCTTTCTTT
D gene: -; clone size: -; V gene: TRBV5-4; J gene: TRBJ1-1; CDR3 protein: CASSLEGRVSSEAFF; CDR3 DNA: TGTGCCAGCAGCTTGGAGGGCAGGGTGAGTTCTGAAGCTTTCTTT
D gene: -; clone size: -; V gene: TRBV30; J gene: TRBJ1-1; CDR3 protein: CASIRSNTEAFF; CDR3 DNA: TGTGCCTCAATCAGGTCGAACACTGAAGCTTTCTTT
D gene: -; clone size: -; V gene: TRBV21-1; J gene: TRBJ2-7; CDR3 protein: CASSKEPMSGNYEQYF; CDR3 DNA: TGTGCCAGCAGCAAAGAACCCATGAGCGGGAACTACGAGCAGTACTTC
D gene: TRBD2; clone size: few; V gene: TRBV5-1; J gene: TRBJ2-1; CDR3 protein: CASSYLAGSSYNEQFF; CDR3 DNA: TGCGCCAGCAGCTACTTAGCGGGGAGCTCCTACAATGAGCAGTTCTTC
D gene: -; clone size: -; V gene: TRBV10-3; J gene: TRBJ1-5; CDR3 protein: CATERAAGGNQPQHF; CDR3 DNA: TGTGCCACTGAAAGAGCGGCTGGGGGCAATCAGCCCCAGCATTTT
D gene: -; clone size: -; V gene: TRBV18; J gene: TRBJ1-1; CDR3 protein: CASSSGGNTEAFF; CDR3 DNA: TGTGCCAGCTCCTCGGGGGGAAACACTGAAGCTTTCTTT
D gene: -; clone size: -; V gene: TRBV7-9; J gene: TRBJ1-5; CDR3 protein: CASSLTAEDQPQHF; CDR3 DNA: TGTGCCAGCAGCTTGACCGCGGAGGATCAGCCCCAGCATTTT
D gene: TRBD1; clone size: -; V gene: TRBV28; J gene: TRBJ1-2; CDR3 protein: CASSPGGGQELYGYTF; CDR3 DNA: TGTGCCAGCAGCCCCGGAGGGGGACAGGAACTATATGGCTACACCTTC
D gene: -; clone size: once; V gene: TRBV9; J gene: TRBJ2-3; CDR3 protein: CASSGGTDTQYF; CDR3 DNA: TGTGCCAGCAGCGGCGGCACAGATACGCAGTATTTT
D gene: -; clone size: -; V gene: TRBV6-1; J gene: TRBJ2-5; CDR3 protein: CASSSGQRQETQYF; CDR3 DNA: TGTGCCAGCAGTTCCGGACAGCGTCAAGAGACCCAGTACTTC
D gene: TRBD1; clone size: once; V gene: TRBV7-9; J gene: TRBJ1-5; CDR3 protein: CASSPDRGGNQPQHF; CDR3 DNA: TGTGCCAGCAGCCCGGACAGGGGAGGCAATCAGCCCCAGCATTTT
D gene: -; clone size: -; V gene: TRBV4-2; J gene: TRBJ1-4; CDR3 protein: CASSRGLGEMKLFF; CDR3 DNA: TGTGCCAGCAGCCGGGGGCTGGGGGAGATGAAACTGTTTTTT
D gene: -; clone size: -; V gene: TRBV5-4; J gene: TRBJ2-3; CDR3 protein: CASSPLESDTQYF; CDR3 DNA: TGTGCCAGCAGCCCTTTGGAGTCAGATACGCAGTATTTT
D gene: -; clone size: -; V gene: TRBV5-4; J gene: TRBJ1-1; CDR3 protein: CASSTAEEGNTEAFF; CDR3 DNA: TGTGCCAGCAGCACCGCAGAGGAAGGGAACACTGAAGCTTTCTTT
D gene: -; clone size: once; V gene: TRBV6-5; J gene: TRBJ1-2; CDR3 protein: CASSYRGTRSGYTF; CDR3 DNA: TGTGCCAGCAGTTACAGGGGGACCCGGTCCGGCTACACCTTC
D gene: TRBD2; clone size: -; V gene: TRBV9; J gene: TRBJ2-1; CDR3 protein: CASSVRLAGTYNEQFF; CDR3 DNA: TGTGCCAGCAGCGTGAGACTAGCGGGTACCTACAATGAGCAGTTCTTC
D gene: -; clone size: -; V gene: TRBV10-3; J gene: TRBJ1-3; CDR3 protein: CAISEGRVDSGNTIYF; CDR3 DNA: TGTGCCATCAGTGAGGGGAGGGTTGACAGTGGAAACACCATATATTTT
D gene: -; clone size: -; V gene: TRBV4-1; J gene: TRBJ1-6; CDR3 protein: CASSRLGGRNSPLHF; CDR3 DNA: TGCGCCAGCAGCCGTCTCGGGGGGCGGAATTCACCCCTCCACTTT
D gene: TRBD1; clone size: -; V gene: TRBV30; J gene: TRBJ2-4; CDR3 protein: CAWRKTGGDIQYF; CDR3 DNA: TGTGCCTGGAGAAAGACAGGGGGTGACATTCAGTACTTC
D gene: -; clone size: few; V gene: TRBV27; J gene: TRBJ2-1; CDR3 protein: CASSSPHNQVHEQFF; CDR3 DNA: TGTGCCAGCAGTTCCCCTCACAACCAGGTACATGAGCAGTTCTTC
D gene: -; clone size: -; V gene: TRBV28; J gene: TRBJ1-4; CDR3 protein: CATLRQQNEKLFF; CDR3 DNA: TGTGCCACCCTCAGACAGCAAAATGAAAAACTGTTTTTT
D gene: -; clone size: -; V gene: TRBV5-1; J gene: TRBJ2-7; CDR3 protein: CASSQGGQWSYEQYF; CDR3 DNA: TGCGCCAGCAGCCAAGGAGGACAGTGGTCCTACGAGCAGTACTTC
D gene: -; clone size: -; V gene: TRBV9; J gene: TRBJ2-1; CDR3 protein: CASSADWGNEQFF; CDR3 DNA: TGTGCCAGCAGCGCGGACTGGGGAAATGAGCAGTTCTTC
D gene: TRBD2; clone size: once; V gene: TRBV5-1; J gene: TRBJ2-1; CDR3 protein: CASQIAGGYNEQFF; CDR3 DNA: TGCGCCAGTCAGATAGCGGGAGGGTACAATGAGCAGTTCTTC
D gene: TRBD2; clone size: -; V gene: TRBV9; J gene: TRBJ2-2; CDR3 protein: CASSLETSGANTGELFF; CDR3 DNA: TGTGCCAGCAGCTTGGAAACTAGCGGGGCGAACACCGGGGAGCTGTTTTTT
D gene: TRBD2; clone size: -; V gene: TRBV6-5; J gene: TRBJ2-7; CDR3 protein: CASSALAGANYEQYF; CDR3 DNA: TGTGCCAGCAGCGCACTAGCGGGGGCCAATTACGAGCAGTACTTC
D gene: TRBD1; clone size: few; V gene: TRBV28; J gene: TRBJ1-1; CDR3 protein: CASSLPLGTGGGKAFF; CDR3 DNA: TGTGCCAGCAGTTTACCCCTGGGGACAGGGGGTGGAAAAGCTTTCTTT
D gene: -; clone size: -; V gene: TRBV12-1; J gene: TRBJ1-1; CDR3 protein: CASSLWTGGMKNTEAFF; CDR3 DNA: TGTGCCAGCAGCCTCTGGACAGGGGGCATGAAGAACACTGAAGCTTTCTTT
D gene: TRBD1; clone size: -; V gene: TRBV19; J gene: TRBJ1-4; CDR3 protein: CASSMGTGHEKLFF; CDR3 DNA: TGTGCCAGTAGTATGGGGACAGGGCATGAAAAACTGTTTTTT
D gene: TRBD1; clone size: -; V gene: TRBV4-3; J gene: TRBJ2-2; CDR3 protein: CASSQMGQLNTGELFF; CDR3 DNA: TGCGCCAGCAGCCAGATGGGACAGTTGAACACCGGGGAGCTGTTTTTT
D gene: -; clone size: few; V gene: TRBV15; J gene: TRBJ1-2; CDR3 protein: CATSSGGGGYTF; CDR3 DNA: TGTGCCACCAGCAGCGGGGGAGGTGGCTACACCTTC
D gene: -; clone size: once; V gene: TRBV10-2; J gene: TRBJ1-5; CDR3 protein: CASSWRGSNQPQHF; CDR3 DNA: TGCGCCAGCAGTTGGAGGGGTAGCAATCAGCCCCAGCATTTT
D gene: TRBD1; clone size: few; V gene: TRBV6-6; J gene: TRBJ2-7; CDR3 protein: CASSYSRQGHEQYF; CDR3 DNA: TGTGCCAGCAGTTACTCGAGACAGGGACACGAGCAGTACTTC
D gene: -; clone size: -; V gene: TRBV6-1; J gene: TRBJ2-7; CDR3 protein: CASSVAYYDLDF; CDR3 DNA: TGTGCCAGCAGTGTTGCGTACTACGATCTAGACTTC
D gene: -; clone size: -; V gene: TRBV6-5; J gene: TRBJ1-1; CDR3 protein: CASSYSRVNTEAFF; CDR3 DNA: TGTGCCAGCAGTTACTCGCGAGTGAACACTGAAGCTTTCTTT
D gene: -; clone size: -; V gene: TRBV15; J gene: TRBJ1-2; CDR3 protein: CATRGFRNYGYTF; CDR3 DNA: TGTGCCACCCGGGGATTCCGTAACTATGGCTACACCTTC
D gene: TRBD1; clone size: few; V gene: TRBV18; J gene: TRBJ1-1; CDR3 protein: CASSPGQGAKTEAFF; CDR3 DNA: TGTGCCAGCTCACCGGGACAGGGGGCAAAGACTGAAGCTTTCTTT
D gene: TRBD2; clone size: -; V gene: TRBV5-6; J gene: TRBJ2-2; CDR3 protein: CASSVGLAGVRELFF; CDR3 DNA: TGTGCCAGCAGCGTGGGACTAGCGGGAGTCCGGGAGCTGTTTTTT
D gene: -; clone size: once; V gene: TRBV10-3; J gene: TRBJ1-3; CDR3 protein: CAIRRQATSGNTIYF; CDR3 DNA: TGTGCCATCAGGAGACAGGCGACGTCTGGAAACACCATATATTTT
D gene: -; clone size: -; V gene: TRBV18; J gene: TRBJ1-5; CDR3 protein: CASSPDRNQPQHF; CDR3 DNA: TGTGCCAGCTCACCAGACAGAAATCAGCCCCAGCATTTT
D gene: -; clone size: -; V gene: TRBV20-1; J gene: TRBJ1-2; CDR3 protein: CSAGANYGYTF; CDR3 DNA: TGCAGTGCGGGCGCCAACTATGGCTACACCTTC
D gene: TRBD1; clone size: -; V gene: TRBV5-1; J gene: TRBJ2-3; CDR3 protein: CASRTGNTDTQYF; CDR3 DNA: TGCGCCAGCAGGACAGGGAACACAGATACGCAGTATTTT